The 24 T cell receptor beta chains in this list originate from one sample, sequenced in a study of CD8 T cells in Susac syndrome. RNA was extracted with the RNeasy kit, and a quantity of about 0.45 to 1 ug was reverse transcribed using random hexamers. TCRdb ran MiXCR on the immunoSEQ multiplex PCR reads and lists one entry per CDR3 protein. The table has about 250,000 distinct CDR3 sequences, 90% to 95% seen once. Sequencing was done on a sample of CD4+ T cells from PBMCs. The receptors derive from a human donor with multiple sclerosis.

The chain links TRBV6-5 to TRBJ1-2; D ambiguous. The CDR3 covers 12 residues. V lost 8 bases to trimming and J lost 7 bases, with 14 bases between them. The germline gives CDR1 MNHEY, CDR2 SVGAGI. The CDR3 nucleotides read TGTGCCAGCGGTGGTGGGGATGGTGGCTACACCTTC. Protein: CASGGGDGGYTF.

The V call is TRBV7-2, the J call TRBJ1-5, with a tentative D call TRBD1 (5 bases). Germline V gives CDR1 SGHTA, CDR2 FQGNSA. This CDR3 is built from 13 residues. V gave up 5 bases and J gave up 5 bases, with 10 bases separating them. CDR3 in amino acids: CASSNGGDQPQHF. The CDR3 nucleotides read TGTGCCAGCAGCAACGGGGGTGATCAGCCCCAGCATTTT. Variable domain in full (rest from reference TRBV7-2 and TRBJ1-5): GAGVSQSPSNKVTEKGKDVELRCDPISGHTALYWYRQSLGQGLEFLIYFQGNSAPDKSGLPSDRFSAERTGGSVSTLTIQRTQQEDSAVYLCASSNGGDQPQHFGDGTRLSIL.

J is TRBJ2-3 and V is TRBV24-1, with 7 bases identical to TRBD2. The CDR3 is made up of 15 amino acids. After removal of 3 bases from V and 2 bases from J, the junction contained 4 bases not matched to a gene. CDR1 KGHDR and CDR2 SFDVKD come from the germline V gene. The CDR3 sequence: CATSDSGTHTDTQYF. The DNA for the CDR3 is TGTGCCACCAGTGATAGCGGGACCCACACAGATACGCAGTATTTT.

The chain combines TRBV29-1 with TRBJ1-3, with D maybe TRBD1 (5 bases). This CDR3 is 14 amino acids long. Germline V lookup: CDR1 SQVTM, CDR2 ANQGSEA. Trimming pared 6 bases from V and 1 base from J, leaving 13 bases between. The CDR3 is CSVRQSGSGNTIYF. The CDR3 nucleotides read TGCAGCGTCCGACAGAGCGGGTCTGGAAACACCATATATTTT.

The chain uses TRBV9 and TRBJ1-3, with D perhaps TRBD1 (6 bases). The length of the CDR3 is 15 residues. Germline V lookup: CDR1 SGDLS, CDR2 YYNGEE. Between the trimmed V and J ends, which lost 4 bases and 5 bases, there was a span of 16 bases. CDR3 protein: CASSTSRGQRNTIYF. The CDR3 DNA reads as TGTGCCAGCAGCACCTCTCGTGGACAGAGAAACACCATATATTTT. The whole variable domain, filled in from reference TRBV9 and TRBJ1-3, reads DSGVTQTPKHLITATGQRVTLRCSPRSGDLSVYWYQQSLDQGLQFLIQYYNGEERAKGNILERFSAQQFPDLHSELNLSSLELGDSALYFCASSTSRGQRNTIYFGEGSWLTVV.

The rearrangement links TRBV3-1 to TRBJ2-5; 12 nucleotides align to TRBD2. Per the germline V gene, CDR1 is LGHDT and CDR2 is YNNKEL (reference sequence). J was trimmed by 6 bases and V by 5 bases; bases with no gene match: 10. The CDR3 totals 16 residues. CDR3 coding DNA: TGTGCCAGCAGCGCCCCGACTAGCGGGAGTAGAAAGACCCAGTACTTC. It codes for CASSAPTSGSRKTQYF.

The gene calls are TRBV20-1 and TRBJ1-1; maybe TRBD1 (6 bases). There are 14 residues in the CDR3. V shed 6 bases and J shed 10 bases, with 24 bases lying between them. Germline V CDR1 and CDR2: DFQATT, SNEGSKA (reference sequence). Here the CDR3 reads CSAPLGQETRGAFF. The DNA of the CDR3 is TGCAGTGCACCCCTGGGACAAGAGACGAGAGGAGCTTTCTTT.

V usage is TRBV20-1 and J usage is TRBJ2-5; 8 positions agree with TRBD2. V lost 5 bases and J lost 2; bases outside the gene matches: 7. Per the germline V gene, CDR1 is DFQATT and CDR2 is SNEGSKA (reference sequence). The CDR3 sequence is 14 residues long. The CDR3 loop reads CSAPGGRIQETQYF. The CDR3 bases are TGCAGTGCTCCGGGGGGGCGGATTCAAGAGACCCAGTACTTC.

The chain is built from TRBV28 and TRBJ1-4; TRBD1 might be the D (5 bases). The CDR3 covers 14 residues. In germline, CDR1 is MDHEN, CDR2 SYDVKM. Trimming took 7 bases from V and 4 from J, leaving 13 bases between them. This CDR3 is CASTEGGVNEKLFF. CDR3 nucleotide sequence: TGTGCCAGCACCGAGGGAGGGGTTAATGAAAAACTGTTTTTT.

The chain has TRBV12-3 or TRBV12-4 and TRBJ2-3; 7 bases are shared with TRBD2. This CDR3 is 14 amino acids long. Trimming took 5 bases from V and 1 from J; bases not matched to a gene: 3. CDR3 loop: CASSLSGGTDTQYF. CDR3 bases: TGTGCCAGCAGTCTGAGCGGGGGCACAGATACGCAGTATTTT.

The V gene is TRBV5-4, the J gene TRBJ2-6; D may be TRBD2 (6 bases). V dropped 4 bases and J dropped 0 bases, with 11 bases sitting between them. Per the germline V gene, CDR1 is SGHNT and CDR2 is YYREEE (reference sequence). CDR3 size: 16 residues. The CDR3 region has the DNA TGTGCCAGCAGCCGGGACGGGAGCTCTGGGGCCAACGTCCTGACTTTC. As protein: CASSRDGSSGANVLTF.

The chain is built from TRBV5-6 and TRBJ2-7; weak D call: TRBD2 (5 bases). The CDR3 extends over 14 amino acids. Germline lookup yields CDR1 SGHDT and CDR2 YYEEEE. The V gene lost 7 bases and the J gene lost 0 bases, with 14 bases spanning the gap. CDR3: CASLPMGSSYEQYV. The CDR3 nucleotides are TGTGCCAGCCTCCCGATGGGGAGCTCCTACGAGCAGTACGTC.

This chain uses TRBV14 with TRBJ1-2; the match to TRBD1 covers 10 bases. The CDR3 runs to 15 residues. The V gene's germline CDR1 is SGHDN and CDR2 FVKESK. V lost 5 bases, J lost 7 bases, and 10 bases stayed unmatched. CDR3 protein: CASSEDRGSAGGYTF. In DNA form, the CDR3 reads TGTGCCAGCAGCGAGGACAGGGGGTCGGCGGGTGGCTACACCTTC. Based on the CDR3 plus reference TRBV14 and TRBJ1-2, the full variable domain is EAGVTQFPSHSVIEKGQTVTLRCDPISGHDNLYWYRRVMGKEIKFLLHFVKESKQDESGMPNNRFLAERTGGTYSTLKVQPAELEDSGVYFCASSEDRGSAGGYTFGSGTRLTVV.

The chain has TRBV5-1 and TRBJ1-5; D is undetermined. The CDR3 extends over 15 amino acids. V was clipped by 0 bases and J by 0 bases, with 7 bases between them. The germline V gene has CDR1 SGHRS and CDR2 YFSETQ. The CDR3 nucleotides read TGCGCCAGCAGCTTGGATAGCTTTAGCAATCAGCCCCAGCATTTT. It encodes CASSLDSFSNQPQHF. Using reference TRBV5-1 and TRBJ1-5 for the parts outside the CDR3, the full variable domain is KAGVTQTPRYLIKTRGQQVTLSCSPISGHRSVSWYQQTPGQGLQFLFEYFSETQRNKGNFPGRFSGRQFSNSRSEMNVSTLELGDSALYLCASSLDSFSNQPQHFGDGTRLSIL.

The rearrangement uses TRBV5-4 and TRBJ2-1; D is uncertain. V was clipped by 0 bases and J by 6 bases, with 10 bases between them. The length of the CDR3 is 14 residues. Per germline, CDR1 SGHNT and CDR2 YYREEE (reference sequence). Here the CDR3 DNA reads TGTGCCAGCAGCTTGGCCGGAAGGGCCAATGAGCAGTTCTTC. Residues: CASSLAGRANEQFF.

The chain employs TRBV20-1 and TRBJ2-7, with 7 bases aligning to TRBD1. V lost 2 bases to trimming and J lost 2 bases; unmatched junction nucleotides: 9. The germline gives CDR1 DFQATT, CDR2 SNEGSKA (reference sequence). CDR3 length: 15 amino acids. CDR3 sequence: CSARNGQAKAYEQYF. The CDR3, as DNA: TGCAGTGCTAGAAATGGACAGGCCAAAGCCTACGAGCAGTACTTC.

This chain joins TRBV6-1 and TRBJ2-7, with no clear D. Germline V gene lookup returns CDR1 MNHNS and CDR2 SASEGT. The V and J ends lost 6 bases and 9 bases respectively, with 21 bases between them. The CDR3 totals 14 residues. The DNA of the CDR3 is TGTGCCAGCAGAGAAAGGACGGAACCTCTACGGCAGTACGTC. Translation gives CASRERTEPLRQYV.

This clonotype was seen a handful of times. V usage is TRBV7-2 and J usage is TRBJ2-3; no clear D. Germline V gene data show CDR1 as SGHTA and CDR2 as FQGNSA. Deletions cut 5 bases from V and 4 bases from J, with 10 bases between. The CDR3 contains 13 residues. CDR3 region: CASSQPPPDTQYF. CDR3 coding DNA: TGTGCCAGCAGCCAGCCCCCACCAGATACGCAGTATTTT.

The V and J genes are TRBV6-1 and TRBJ1-3; D is unclear. The CDR3 runs to 14 residues. Germline V gene data show CDR1 as MNHNS and CDR2 as SASEGT. V was trimmed by 4 bases and J by 3 bases, leaving 10 bases between them. In DNA, the CDR3 is TGTGCCAGCAGTGTCCGGGAACGTGGAAACACCATATATTTT. It is translated as CASSVRERGNTIYF.

The chain links TRBV7-2 to TRBJ2-5; 8 bases map to TRBD1. Germline assignment: CDR1 SGHTA and CDR2 FQGNSA. The CDR3 runs 16 residues. V lost 1 base and J lost 5; bases outside the gene matches: 9. In DNA, the CDR3 is TGTGCCAGCAGCTTAGGGACAGGGACGCTCTTGGAGACCCAGTACTTC. Its protein product is CASSLGTGTLLETQYF.

The chain joins TRBV20-1 to TRBJ2-1; D might be TRBD2 (5 bases). Trimming removed 3 bases from V and 0 bases from J, with 6 bases in between. The germline CDR1 and CDR2 sequences are DFQATT and SNEGSKA (reference sequence). This CDR3 contains 13 residues. CDR3 protein: CSASGSSYNEQFF. The CDR3 region has the DNA TGCAGTGCTAGTGGGAGCTCCTACAATGAGCAGTTCTTC.

This clonotype was seen only once. The chain is built from TRBV11-2 and TRBJ1-1; D may be TRBD1 (6 bases). Germline V gene data show CDR1 as SGHAT and CDR2 as FQNNGV. V lost 0 bases and J 5 bases, leaving 13 bases between the germline ends. The length of the CDR3 is 15 residues. In nucleotides, the CDR3 is TGTGCCAGCAGCTTAGACCCCTTAAGGGGGACTGAAGCTTTCTTT. Protein: CASSLDPLRGTEAFF.

The rearrangement joins TRBV19 to TRBJ2-5, with TRBD2 as a possible D gene (6 bases). Germline V CDR1 and CDR2: LNHDA, SQIVND (reference sequence). The CDR3 totals 15 residues. Trimming removed 0 bases at V and 2 bases at J, with 10 bases between. CDR3 in DNA: TGTGCCAGTAGTATAGATTCGCGGGGACAAGAGACCCAGTACTTC. It yields the protein CASSIDSRGQETQYF.

The sample holds a few counts of this clonotype. V and J are TRBV7-2 and TRBJ2-1; TRBD2 matches at 12 bases. This CDR3 region has 15 residues. CDR1 SGHTA and CDR2 FQGNSA come from the germline V gene. V lost 5 bases and J lost 6; bases outside the gene matches: 5. Here the CDR3 DNA reads TGTGCCAGCAGCCCCGGACTAGCGGGGTCCAATGAGCAGTTCTTC. Protein sequence: CASSPGLAGSNEQFF. The complete variable domain, with remaining parts taken from reference TRBV7-2 and TRBJ2-1, reads GAGVSQSPSNKVTEKGKDVELRCDPISGHTALYWYRQSLGQGLEFLIYFQGNSAPDKSGLPSDRFSAERTGGSVSTLTIQRTQQEDSAVYLCASSPGLAGSNEQFFGPGTRLTVL.